This entry lists 26 T cell receptor beta chains sequenced from one sample in a study of breast tumors, draining lymph nodes, adjacent tissues. The lymph nodes were axillary draining lymph nodes from breast cancer patients. TCRdb ran MiXCR on the multiplex PCR reads and lists one entry per CDR3 protein. This table holds about 300,000 distinct CDR3 sequences, around 30% found once. Source material: axillary lymph node tissue. The receptors shown here come from a female donor with breast cancer. Some clones in this sample may be carry-over from other donors' samples.

This clonotype was seen once. The V call is TRBV7-9, the J call TRBJ2-1, with 11 bases matching TRBD2. Unmatched junction bases numbered 3, after V lost 5 bases and J lost 6 bases. CDR1 is SEHNR, CDR2 FQNEAQ, per germline (reference sequence). This CDR3 spans 14 amino acids. CDR3 sequence: CASSAGTSGNEQFF. The CDR3 bases are TGTGCCAGCAGCGCGGGGACTAGCGGCAATGAGCAGTTCTTC.

This clonotype was recorded many times. The rearrangement joins TRBV7-9 to TRBJ1-2, with 8 nucleotides matching TRBD1. The germline gives CDR1 SEHNR, CDR2 FQNEAQ (reference sequence). This CDR3 has 16 residues. V lost 3 bases, J lost 4 bases, and 10 bases stayed unmatched. The CDR3 region has the DNA TGTGCCAGCAGCTTCATGGGGATCAGGGGGCTCTATGGCTACACCTTC. Protein: CASSFMGIRGLYGYTF.

Details on this clonotype: A read error is likely, as this CDR3 ends without the conserved phenylalanine or tryptophan. CDR3 amino acids: CASSYRGRGSYNEQFS. The CDR3 DNA reads as TGTGCCAGCAGTTATCGGGGGAGGGGCTCCTACAATGAGCAGTTCTCC. V usage is TRBV6-6 and J usage is TRBJ2-1; 7 bases fit TRBD2. Germline CDR1 MNHNY, CDR2 SVGAGI (reference sequence). Trimming took 3 bases from V and 0 from J; bases not matched to a gene: 5. There are 16 residues in the CDR3.

This clonotype was picked up one time. A much larger clone sits a single nucleotide away, making a read error possible. The final CDR3 position lacks the conserved phenylalanine or tryptophan, pointing to a likely read error. The chain joins TRBV5-4 to TRBJ2-7; D gene unclear. V was trimmed by 2 bases and J by 4 bases, leaving 10 bases between them. The CDR3 extends over 13 amino acids. Germline CDR1 SGHNT, CDR2 YYREEE (reference sequence). In nucleotides, the CDR3 is TGTGCCAGCAGCTTTTGGGCCGGATACGAGCAGTACTCC. This codes for CASSFWAGYEQYS.

The chain recombines TRBV7-9 with TRBJ2-6, with a weak D call TRBD1 (6 bases). The germline V and J ends were trimmed by 11 bases and 0 bases, with 26 bases remaining between them. Germline CDR1 and CDR2: SEHNR and FQNEAQ (reference sequence). The CDR3 consists of 19 residues. CDR3 protein: CAWSPGAGTRSSGANVLTF. The DNA of the CDR3 is TGTGCCTGGAGCCCAGGAGCCGGGACACGGAGCTCTGGGGCCAACGTCCTGACTTTC.

This clonotype was seen repeatedly, ten times or more. The chain has TRBV20-1 and TRBJ2-1, with D maybe TRBD1 (5 bases). Germline loops: CDR1 DFQATT, CDR2 SNEGSKA (reference sequence). The CDR3 extends over 12 amino acids. Trimming shortened V by 1 base and J by 10 bases, and 11 bases separated the two germline ends. The CDR3 protein is CSARGGWTEQFF. CDR3 DNA sequence: TGCAGTGCTAGAGGCGGATGGACAGAGCAGTTCTTC.

This clonotype was recorded many times. This chain uses TRBV7-9 with TRBJ2-3; 8 bases fit TRBD2. With 5 bases clipped from V and 3 bases from J, the junction kept 4 bases outside the gene matches. The CDR3 totals 14 residues. The germline CDR1 and CDR2 sequences are SEHNR and FQNEAQ (reference sequence). CDR3: CASSRAGETDTQYF. CDR3 DNA: TGTGCCAGCAGCAGAGCGGGAGAAACAGATACGCAGTATTTT. Full variable domain (remainder filled in from reference TRBV7-9 and TRBJ2-3): DTGVSQNPRHKITKRGQNVTFRCDPISEHNRLYWYRQTLGQGPEFLTYFQNEAQLEKSRLLSDRFSAERPKGSFSTLEIQRTEQGDSAMYLCASSRAGETDTQYFGPGTRLTVL.

Points on this clonotype: Since the CDR3 does not end with the conserved phenylalanine or tryptophan, this likely comes from a read error. The chain uses TRBV20-1 and TRBJ1-5; 8 bases are shared with TRBD1. The V gene's germline CDR1 is DFQATT and CDR2 SNEGSKA (reference sequence). The CDR3 loop spans 12 amino acids. V dropped 4 bases and J dropped 7; count of bases not matched to a gene: 3. The CDR3 spells CSAKTGDQPQHC. CDR3 sequence (DNA): TGCAGTGCTAAGACAGGGGACCAGCCCCAGCATTGT.

Notes on this clonotype: This sequence may be a read error, since a much larger clone differs from it by one base. The CDR3 loop is CASSQLSGVSYEPYF. CDR3 nucleotide sequence: TGTGCCAGCAGCCAATTATCCGGGGTCTCCTACGAGCCGTACTTC. The chain couples TRBV14 to TRBJ2-7; a possible D gene is TRBD2 (5 bases). Germline V CDR1 and CDR2: SGHDN, FVKESK. The CDR3 is 15 residues long.

The chain joins TRBV27 to TRBJ2-1; 12 positions agree with TRBD2. The V and J ends lost 1 base and 3 bases, in that order; junction bases with no gene match: 7. There are 18 residues in the CDR3. Germline lookup yields CDR1 MNHEY and CDR2 SMNVEV (reference sequence). The chain's CDR3 is CASSLFRLAGVGYNEQFF. The CDR3 DNA reads TGTGCCAGCAGTTTATTCCGACTAGCGGGAGTAGGCTACAATGAGCAGTTCTTC.

The rearrangement uses TRBV3-1 and TRBJ2-1; 9 bases fit TRBD2. V lost 4 bases to trimming and J lost 9 bases; unmatched junction nucleotides: 7. The CDR3 is made up of 14 amino acids. Germline CDR1 reads LGHDT; CDR2 reads YNNKEL (reference sequence). The CDR3 region has the DNA TGTGCCAGCAGCCCATGGGCGGGAGGGGGTGAGCAGTTCTTC. Translated: CASSPWAGGGEQFF.

This clonotype turned up a few times. The chain couples TRBV6-6 to TRBJ1-5, with TRBD1 as a possible D gene (5 bases). Trimming stripped 8 bases from V and 2 bases from J, with 22 bases between. The germline gives CDR1 MNHNY, CDR2 SVGAGI (reference sequence). The CDR3 contains 17 residues. The CDR3 DNA reads as TGTGCCAGCCGGCCAGGGAGACCTATATGGGGCAATCAGCCCCAGCATTTT. Protein: CASRPGRPIWGNQPQHF.

This clonotype was found many times. The chain carries TRBV20-1 and TRBJ2-7; D not resolved. This CDR3 is 16 amino acids long. The V gene lost 1 base and the J gene lost 3 bases, with 19 bases spanning the gap. Looked up from germline, CDR1 is DFQATT and CDR2 is SNEGSKA (reference sequence). CDR3 residues: CSARGSLMTLSYEQYF. The CDR3 DNA reads TGCAGTGCTAGAGGATCTTTGATGACTCTTAGCTACGAGCAGTACTTC.

This clonotype was observed at least ten times. The V gene is TRBV2, the J gene TRBJ1-5; D is possibly TRBD1 (5 bases). The CDR3 length is 12 residues. V lost 4 bases and J 6 bases, leaving 7 bases between the germline ends. Germline CDR1 SNHLY, CDR2 FYNNEI. CDR3 protein: CASSGGAQPQHF. The DNA for the CDR3 is TGTGCCAGCAGTGGAGGGGCTCAGCCCCAGCATTTT.

This clonotype was picked up a small number of times. The chain couples TRBV4-2 to TRBJ1-1; D unresolved. CDR1 is LGHNA, CDR2 YNFKEQ, per germline. This CDR3 is 14 amino acids long. Between the trimmed V and J ends, which lost 1 base and 1 base, there was a span of 7 bases. The CDR3 DNA sequence: TGTGCCAGCAGCCAAGTGGCCCCGAACACTGAAGCTTTCTTT. Translation gives CASSQVAPNTEAFF.

A note on this clonotype: The CDR3 ends on some other residue instead of the conserved phenylalanine or tryptophan, so this is likely a read error. The chain employs TRBV10-3 and TRBJ2-1, with TRBD2 as a possible D gene (5 bases). The CDR3 consists of 14 residues. Germline CDR1 reads ENHRY; CDR2 reads SYGVKD. V was shortened by 5 bases and J by 7 bases, with 15 bases between the two germline ends. The CDR3 protein is CAISTGIARNEQFL. CDR3 in DNA: TGTGCCATCAGTACGGGAATAGCGAGGAATGAGCAGTTCCTC.

Ten or more counts support this clonotype. The chain joins TRBV7-2 to TRBJ2-7, with 8 bases matching TRBD2. Unmatched junction bases numbered 8, after V lost 5 bases and J lost 5 bases. The CDR3 extends over 14 amino acids. Germline-derived CDR1 and CDR2 are SGHTA and FQGNSA. CDR3 DNA: TGTGCCAGCAGCCTCCAAGCGGGAGAGAACGAGCAGTACTTC. It codes for CASSLQAGENEQYF.

The chain combines TRBV5-6 with TRBJ2-7; D tentatively reads TRBD1 or TRBD2 (5 bases each). Germline V gene data show CDR1 as SGHDT and CDR2 as YYEEEE. There are 14 residues in the CDR3. Trimming cost V 1 base and J 3 bases, with 11 bases left between them. In nucleotides, the CDR3 is TGTGCCAGCAGCTTGCAGGGAGCGATCTACGAGCAGTACTTC. Residues: CASSLQGAIYEQYF.

This clonotype was recorded at least ten times. The genes are TRBV29-1 and TRBJ2-7; 10 bases are shared with TRBD2. CDR1 is SQVTM, CDR2 ANQGSEA, per germline. V shed 3 bases, J shed 5 bases, and the junction held 10 bases outside the gene matches. The CDR3 is made up of 15 amino acids. CDR3 amino acids: CSVEGLAGVFNEQYF. The DNA for the CDR3 is TGCAGCGTTGAGGGTCTAGCGGGAGTATTCAACGAGCAGTACTTC.

This clonotype showed up just a few times. A single base separates this from a much larger clone, so it may be a read error. V usage is TRBV20-1 and J usage is TRBJ1-3; maybe TRBD1 (6 bases). The CDR3 sequence is 14 residues long. The germline CDR1 and CDR2 sequences are DFQATT and SNEGSKA (reference sequence). CDR3 in amino acids: CSARLEGGINPIYF. The DNA of the CDR3 is TGCAGTGCTAGGCTGGAGGGGGGGATAAACCCCATATATTTT.

This clonotype showed up many times. This chain uses TRBV19 with TRBJ2-3; D is ambiguous. Trimming stripped 1 base from V and 5 bases from J, with 13 bases between. Germline V gene sequence: CDR1 LNHDA, CDR2 SQIVND (reference sequence). This CDR3 region has 15 residues. The CDR3 reads CASSIAGSPVDTQYF. CDR3 coding DNA: TGTGCCAGTAGTATAGCTGGGTCTCCCGTAGATACGCAGTATTTT.

With respect to this clonotype: A much larger clone lies one base from this, so it may be a read error. The chain combines TRBV20-1 with TRBJ2-7; perhaps TRBD2 as D (5 bases). The end of the DNA fits TRBJ2-1 better, so the J call may be wrong. Looked up from germline, CDR1 is DFQATT and CDR2 is SNEGSKA (reference sequence). The CDR3 is made up of 11 amino acids. CDR3 sequence: CSVRTPSEQFF. Written as DNA, the CDR3 is TGCAGTGTACGGACTCCTTCCGAGCAGTTCTTC.

This clonotype was recorded a few times. This chain joins TRBV5-1 and TRBJ2-2; 10 nucleotides match TRBD2. Looked up from germline, CDR1 is SGHRS and CDR2 is YFSETQ. The length of the CDR3 is 17 residues. Trimming at V came to 3 bases and at J to 9 bases, leaving 14 bases not matched to a gene. This CDR3 reads CASSWTLSGRRDWELFF. CDR3 DNA: TGCGCCAGCAGCTGGACGCTTAGCGGGAGGAGGGACTGGGAGCTGTTTTTT.

This clonotype was seen at least ten times. The J gene is TRBJ2-6, the V gene TRBV20-1, with D unresolved. Germline CDR1 reads DFQATT; CDR2 reads SNEGSKA (reference sequence). CDR3 size: 15 residues. V lost 2 bases and J 4 bases, leaving 12 bases between the germline ends. The CDR3 DNA sequence: TGCAGTGCTAGACAGACCTACTCCGGGGCCAACGTCCTGACTTTC. This translates into CSARQTYSGANVLTF.

The chain couples TRBV12-5 to TRBJ2-2; no reliable D call. Germline loops: CDR1 LGHNT, CDR2 FRNRAP. The CDR3 length is 11 residues. Trimming took off 9 bases at V and 9 bases at J, with 11 bases between the two ends. In DNA form, the CDR3 reads TGTGCTAGAGTAAGGGTGCGGGAGCTGTTTTTT. This sequence encodes CARVRVRELFF.

This clonotype showed up many times. This chain connects TRBV11-2 to TRBJ1-3; possibly TRBD1 for D (6 bases). V lost 2 bases to trimming and J lost 0 bases, with 11 bases between them. Germline lookup yields CDR1 SGHAT and CDR2 FQNNGV. There are 16 residues in the CDR3. CDR3 sequence (DNA): TGTGCCAGCAGCTTATCGGACAGCAGCTCTGGAAACACCATATATTTT. It translates to CASSLSDSSSGNTIYF.